The sequence of this TCR beta chain was determined in a study of cytomegalovirus exposure and HLA in healthy donors. Study-level points and caveats: Some V segments could not be told apart, so they were left out, TRBV6-2 and TRBV6-3 among them. Later analysis identified several of the most significant clusters that appeared linked to common viral pathogens. Presence/absence analyses supposed approximately even sequencing depth among donors.

For this clone: Its antigen is unidentified.

Trimming took 5 bases from V and 2 from J; bases not matched to a gene: 8. The CDR3 consists of 16 residues. The germline V gene has CDR1 SEHNR and CDR2 FQNEAQ (reference sequence). The PCR used 60 Vbeta and 13 Jbeta primers. Clones were sequenced by immunoSEQ multiplex PCR, and TCRdb holds only the in-frame ones, with some missing. Of 250,000 to 350,000 clones listed, about four fifths were seen once; the top ten hold 0.3% to 0.35%. The sequence was collected from a girl aged 2-10 years in good health and CMV-seronegative. V gene TRBV7-9 combines with J gene TRBJ2-7, with 11 bases that match TRBD2. Sequencing was performed on PBMCs. As DNA, the CDR3 is TGTGCCAGCAGCCGCAGTAGCGGGGGGGTAGCCTACGAGCAGTACTTC. Translating gives CASSRSSGGVAYEQYF.